The sequence of this T cell receptor beta chain was determined in a study of beta chain features in type 1 diabetes. Findings of the study overall: PCR, the amplification step, might favor shorter templates, equally in patients and controls. Shortening that was moderate but significant affected the TCRB CDR3s of Type 1 diabetes patients in all four CD4+ subsets.

Every bit of the isolated RNA underwent reverse transcription, so sequencing read expressed TCRB transcripts. Produced via immunoSEQ multiplex PCR; TCRdb's table is partial and in-frame only. The sample holds some 330,000 clones, about 10% seen once. This clone has more than one count but fewer than ten. The antigen is not known. The CDR3 sequence is 15 residues long. Germline V lookup: CDR1 SQVTM, CDR2 ANQGSEA. The ends lost 7 bases at V and 3 bases at J; junction bases unmatched: 9. The chain recombines TRBV29-1 with TRBJ2-3, with 11 bases matching TRBD2. The TCR sequence derives from a woman aged 30 to 39 in good health. The sample was naive CD4+ T cells from blood. As DNA, the CDR3 is TGCAGCGCCGCTTCGGGGACTAGCGGTACAGATACGCAGTATTTT. Amino acids: CSAASGTSGTDTQYF.